This T cell receptor beta chain was documented in a study of cytomegalovirus exposure and HLA in healthy donors. Across the study: Unique TCR beta sequences numbering about 100 million came from around 180 million T cells in an earlier analysis. Broader study findings: When analyzed later, a missense DCLRE1C variant was found to be linked to TCR beta V- and J-gene trimming. Reportedly, diagnosis of cytomegalovirus status by the classifier showed high specificity and sensitivity.

Concerning this clone: Antigen specificity is unknown.

Germline V lookup: CDR1 MGHRA, CDR2 YSYEKL. Between the trimmed V and J ends, which lost 1 base and 2 bases, there was a span of 11 bases. This CDR3 contains 15 residues. Use of 60 Vbeta and 13 Jbeta primers characterized the PCR. Produced via immunoSEQ multiplex PCR; TCRdb's table is partial and in-frame only. The sample contains under 150,000 clones, around four fifths of which appear only once. This sequence joins TRBV4-1 and TRBJ2-5; D is unclear. This receptor was taken from a man in his forties in good health and CMV-seronegative. Sequenced input: PBMCs. The CDR3 region is CASSQAAIGQETQYF. As DNA, the CDR3 is TGCGCCAGCAGCCAAGCGGCCATCGGGCAAGAGACCCAGTACTTC.